The 30 T cell receptor beta chains below were found in one sample sequenced in a study of blood T cell repertoires in COVID-19. The table came from immunoSEQ multiplex PCR; TCRdb's copy has only in-frame clones and leaves some out. Among 130,000 or so clones listed, 75% to 90% were seen once. Source material: peripheral blood. The origin of the receptors is a man aged 50-59 years with active or convalescent COVID-19.

CDR3 residues: CASKRGGPSTDTQYF. The CDR3 nucleotides are TGTGCCAGCAAACGGGGAGGGCCGTCGACAGATACGCAGTATTTT. The rearrangement links TRBV3-1 (or the pseudogene TRBV3-2) to TRBJ2-3; 7 bases fit TRBD2. Germline values: CDR1 LGHDT, CDR2 YNNKEL (reference sequence). Losses at the gene ends were 7 bases for V and 3 bases for J; bases not matched to a gene: 10. CDR3 length: 15 residues.

V and J are TRBV5-4 and TRBJ1-2, with 7 bases fitting TRBD1. V lost 4 bases to trimming and J lost 1 base; unmatched junction nucleotides: 7. The CDR3 contains 15 residues. Germline CDR1 reads SGHNT; CDR2 reads YYREEE (reference sequence). CDR3 protein: CASSPRTGFNYGYTF. The CDR3 DNA is TGTGCCAGCAGCCCCAGGACAGGCTTTAACTATGGCTACACCTTC. Variable domain in full (rest from reference TRBV5-4 and TRBJ1-2): ETGVTQSPTHLIKTRGQQVTLRCSSQSGHNTVSWYQQALGQGPQFIFQYYREEENGRGNFPPRFSGLQFPNYSSELNVNALELDDSALYLCASSPRTGFNYGYTFGSGTRLTVV.

The chain has TRBV6-5 and TRBJ2-1, with 9 bases lining up with TRBD2. V lost 5 bases to trimming and J lost 9 bases; unmatched junction nucleotides: 2. This CDR3 is 12 amino acids long. Germline loops: CDR1 MNHEY, CDR2 SVGAGI. DNA for the CDR3: TGTGCCAGCAGTCGGACTAGCGTTGAGCAGTTCTTC. It specifies CASSRTSVEQFF.

The rearrangement uses TRBV7-2 and TRBJ2-7; 7 bases agree with TRBD1. CDR1 and CDR2 (germline): SGHTA, FQGNSA. After removal of 8 bases from V and 2 bases from J, the junction contained 6 bases not matched to a gene. This CDR3 is built from 13 residues. CDR3 bases: TGTGCCAGCGAAAAGACAGGGACCTACGAGCAGTACTTC. Translating gives CASEKTGTYEQYF. Drawing the rest from reference TRBV7-2 and TRBJ2-7, the complete variable domain is GAGVSQSPSNKVTEKGKDVELRCDPISGHTALYWYRQSLGQGLEFLIYFQGNSAPDKSGLPSDRFSAERTGGSVSTLTIQRTQQEDSAVYLCASEKTGTYEQYFGPGTRLTVT.

This clone occurred once. DNA of the CDR3: TGCAGCGTTGATGGACAGGTGGGGACAGATACGCAGTATTTT. As protein: CSVDGQVGTDTQYF. The genes are TRBV29-1 and TRBJ2-3, with 7 bases fitting TRBD1. The V segment lost 3 bases and the J segment 3 bases; nucleotides outside the gene matches: 6. CDR1 is SQVTM and CDR2 is ANQGSEA in the germline V gene. This CDR3 region has 14 residues.

The chain uses TRBV7-2 and TRBJ2-1; 16 bases align to TRBD2. The CDR3 has 15 residues. Germline trimming cut 5 bases from V and 9 bases from J; bases unmatched to any gene: 4. Germline-derived CDR1 and CDR2 are SGHTA and FQGNSA. The CDR3 here is CASSPGLAGGLEQFF. The CDR3, as DNA: TGTGCCAGCAGCCCGGGACTAGCGGGGGGGCTTGAGCAGTTCTTC.

This rearrangement joins TRBV25-1 to TRBJ1-5; D might be TRBD1 (6 bases). The CDR3 consists of 15 residues. CDR1 is MGHDK, CDR2 SYGVNS, per germline. The V end lost 1 base, the J end lost 5 bases, and 12 bases lay between the germline ends. The DNA for the CDR3 is TGTGCCAGCAGTGAATCGAACAGGGACCATCAGCCCCAGCATTTT. This sequence encodes CASSESNRDHQPQHF.

The chain carries TRBV14 and TRBJ1-6, with D possibly TRBD1 on 6 matching bases. V was trimmed by 3 bases and J by 6 bases, leaving 9 bases between them. The CDR3 sequence is 14 residues long. Germline V gene lookup returns CDR1 SGHDN and CDR2 FVKESK. The CDR3 coding sequence is TGTGCCAGCAGCCAGTTCAGGGGTAATTCACCCCTCCACTTT. The encoded protein is CASSQFRGNSPLHF.

The J gene is TRBJ1-2, the V gene TRBV6-5; weak D call: TRBD1 (6 bases). This CDR3 has 15 residues. Germline V gene lookup returns CDR1 MNHEY and CDR2 SVGAGI. Trimming stripped 6 bases from V and 3 bases from J, with 17 bases between. CDR3 residues: CASRREQGVDYGYTF. For the CDR3, the DNA is TGTGCCAGCAGACGAGAACAGGGTGTGGACTATGGCTACACCTTC.

The chain employs TRBV28 and TRBJ1-4; perhaps TRBD1 as D (6 bases). The CDR3 is 17 amino acids. Trimming removed 5 bases from V and 11 bases from J, with 27 bases in between. CDR1 MDHEN and CDR2 SYDVKM come from the germline V gene. The chain's CDR3 is CASSGGPAVDAGWKLFF. The CDR3 bases are TGTGCCAGCAGTGGGGGCCCGGCAGTGGACGCAGGGTGGAAACTGTTTTTT.

The gene calls are TRBV7-8 and TRBJ2-7; tentatively, D is TRBD1 (6 bases). The CDR3 sequence is 14 residues long. V dropped 1 base and J dropped 4 bases, with 11 bases sitting between them. Looked up from germline, CDR1 is SGHVS and CDR2 is FQNEAQ. The CDR3 protein is CASSLDRVSYEQYF. In DNA form, the CDR3 reads TGTGCCAGCAGCTTAGACAGGGTGTCTTACGAGCAGTACTTC.

The V and J genes are TRBV2 and TRBJ1-1; D remains unclear. The V end was cut by 11 bases, the J end by 0 bases, with 16 bases between. Germline V CDR1 and CDR2: SNHLY, FYNNEI. CDR3 length: 14 amino acids. The CDR3 sequence: CAASGNRLNTEAFF. The CDR3 coding sequence is TGTGCCGCATCCGGGAACAGACTGAACACTGAAGCTTTCTTT. Full variable domain (rest looked up from reference TRBV2 and TRBJ1-1): EPEVTQTPSHQVTQMGQEVILRCVPISNHLYFYWYRQILGQKVEFLVSFYNNEISEKSEIFDDQFSVERPDGSNFTLKIRSTKLEDSAMYFCAASGNRLNTEAFFGQGTRLTVV.

This rearrangement joins TRBV12-3 or TRBV12-4 to TRBJ2-7; D ambiguous. V was clipped by 3 bases and J by 1 base, with 7 bases between them. The CDR3 runs 13 residues. The CDR3 DNA follows: TGTGCCAGCAGTTTCCACAGATCCTACGAGCAGTACTTC. It is translated as CASSFHRSYEQYF.

The rearrangement uses TRBV24-1 and TRBJ1-5, with 7 nucleotides matching TRBD1. The J segment lost 9 bases and the V segment lost 3 bases, leaving 7 bases of the junction unmatched. Germline V gene lookup returns CDR1 KGHDR and CDR2 SFDVKD. The CDR3 loop spans 14 amino acids. In nucleotides, the CDR3 is TGTGCCACCAGTGATGGGGACAGCTTCCCGCCCCAGCATTTT. Amino acid sequence: CATSDGDSFPPQHF.

The rearrangement links TRBV2 to TRBJ1-4; D ambiguous. V shed 0 bases and J shed 9 bases, with 8 bases lying between them. This CDR3 has 13 residues. Germline CDR1 SNHLY, CDR2 FYNNEI. CDR3 amino acids: CASSEAAAKKLFF. CDR3 DNA: TGTGCCAGCAGTGAAGCGGCAGCGAAAAAACTGTTTTTT.

The chain recombines TRBV11-2 with TRBJ1-4, with 7 bases identical to TRBD1. CDR1 SGHAT and CDR2 FQNNGV come from the germline V gene. This CDR3 region has 13 residues. Trimming took 7 bases from V and 7 from J; bases not matched to a gene: 6. CDR3 region: CASTVTGSEKLFF. CDR3 DNA sequence: TGTGCCAGCACCGTGACAGGGAGTGAAAAACTGTTTTTT.

J is TRBJ1-4 and V is TRBV11-2; TRBD1 aligns across 7 bases. The CDR3 length is 15 residues. The trim removed 4 bases at V and 8 bases at J, leaving 10 bases unmatched. CDR1 is SGHAT, CDR2 FQNNGV, per germline. CDR3 sequence: CASSYQQGDGEKLFF. CDR3 DNA sequence: TGTGCCAGCAGCTACCAGCAGGGGGACGGCGAAAAACTGTTTTTT.

The chain is built from TRBV7-8 and TRBJ1-1, with a possible D match to TRBD1 (5 bases). Trimming took off 1 base at V and 5 bases at J, with 8 bases between the two ends. The CDR3 is made up of 13 amino acids. Germline V gives CDR1 SGHVS, CDR2 FQNEAQ. Written as DNA, the CDR3 is TGTGCCAGCAGCTTAGGGGGGGAAACTGAAGCTTTCTTT. This translates into CASSLGGETEAFF.

The chain joins TRBV28 to TRBJ2-4, with no clear D. The CDR3 extends over 14 amino acids. Germline CDR1 and CDR2: MDHEN and SYDVKM. Deletions cut 5 bases from V and 4 bases from J, with 12 bases between. In DNA, the CDR3 is TGTGCCAGCAGTCCCATGGGCCCAAAAAACATTCAGTACTTC. It specifies CASSPMGPKNIQYF. The full variable domain, its missing parts supplied by reference TRBV28 and TRBJ2-4, is DVKVTQSSRYLVKRTGEKVFLECVQDMDHENMFWYRQDPGLGLRLIYFSYDVKMKEKGDIPEGYSVSREKKERFSLILESASTNQTSMYLCASSPMGPKNIQYFGAGTRLSVL.

This chain connects TRBV5-8 to TRBJ1-3, with D unclear. Looked up from germline, CDR1 is SGHTS and CDR2 is YDEGEE. V was clipped by 0 bases and J by 7 bases, with 5 bases between them. There are 12 residues in the CDR3. The CDR3 here is CASSLARNTIYF. The CDR3 nucleotides are TGTGCCAGCAGCTTGGCTAGGAACACCATATATTTT.

In DNA form, the CDR3 reads TGTGCCAGCAGTTTAGGACAGTCGGGTAACTATGGCTACACCTTC. This translates into CASSLGQSGNYGYTF. The chain couples TRBV27 to TRBJ1-2; the D gene is possibly TRBD1 (6 bases). The germline CDR1 and CDR2 sequences are MNHEY and SMNVEV (reference sequence). There are 15 residues in the CDR3. Trimming removed 2 bases from V and 1 base from J, with 11 bases in between.

V usage is TRBV29-1 and J usage is TRBJ2-5; D may be TRBD1 (5 bases). Germline-derived CDR1 and CDR2 are SQVTM and ANQGSEA. V shed 2 bases and J shed 4 bases, with 17 bases lying between them. The CDR3 is 15 amino acids. CDR3 in DNA: TGCAGCGTTGAACTTGGCTCAGGGCGGTTAGAGACCCAGTACTTC. Amino acid sequence: CSVELGSGRLETQYF.

The chain recombines TRBV6-5 with TRBJ2-7, with D perhaps matching TRBD1 (5 bases). This CDR3 is 14 amino acids long. CDR1 and CDR2 (germline): MNHEY, SVGAGI. Trimming removed 4 bases from V and 4 bases from J, with 14 bases in between. CDR3 sequence: CASSLGREIYEQYF. Here the CDR3 DNA reads TGTGCCAGCAGTTTAGGCAGGGAAATTTACGAGCAGTACTTC.

The chain recombines TRBV5-1 with TRBJ2-3; D possibly corresponds to TRBD2 (5 bases). The germline CDR1 and CDR2 sequences are SGHRS and YFSETQ. Trimming shortened V by 5 bases and J by 0 bases, and 7 bases separated the two germline ends. The length of the CDR3 is 13 residues. The CDR3 nucleotides read TGCGCCAGCAGGGAGGATAGCACAGATACGCAGTATTTT. Its protein product is CASREDSTDTQYF.

The rearrangement uses TRBV5-1 and TRBJ2-7; 8 nucleotides match TRBD1. The CDR3 runs to 13 residues. The V segment lost 3 bases and the J segment 3 bases; nucleotides outside the gene matches: 2. Germline V lookup: CDR1 SGHRS, CDR2 YFSETQ. The DNA of the CDR3 is TGCGCCAGCAGCTATGGACAGGGCTACGAGCAGTACTTC. It translates to CASSYGQGYEQYF.

This clone was counted once. The rearrangement uses TRBV5-1 and TRBJ1-1, with D tentatively TRBD1 (6 bases). V was trimmed by 1 base and J by 1 base, leaving 23 bases between them. Germline CDR1 and CDR2: SGHRS and YFSETQ. The CDR3 runs 19 residues. The CDR3 region is CASSLQIATGSLRNTEAFF. The CDR3 DNA reads TGCGCCAGCAGCTTGCAAATAGCAACAGGGAGCTTGAGGAACACTGAAGCTTTCTTT.

V is TRBV5-1 and J is TRBJ2-7; 12 nucleotides match TRBD1. The CDR3 has 15 residues. The V gene end was trimmed by 3 bases and the J gene end by 2 bases; junction bases not matched to a gene: 3. Germline CDR1 is SGHRS and CDR2 is YFSETQ. The CDR3 loop reads CASSWGQGAAYEQYF. The CDR3 DNA sequence: TGCGCCAGCAGCTGGGGACAGGGGGCGGCCTACGAGCAGTACTTC.

The V and J genes are TRBV29-1 and TRBJ2-4; D might be TRBD2 (6 bases). V dropped 0 bases and J dropped 8 bases, with 8 bases sitting between them. The CDR3 consists of 12 residues. The V gene's germline CDR1 is SQVTM and CDR2 ANQGSEA. CDR3 protein: CSVEEGGDIQYF. The CDR3 DNA sequence: TGCAGCGTTGAAGAGGGCGGGGACATTCAGTACTTC. The complete variable domain, with remaining parts taken from reference TRBV29-1 and TRBJ2-4, reads SAVISQKPSRDICQRGTSLTIQCQVDSQVTMMFWYRQQPGQSLTLIATANQGSEATYESGFVIDKFPISRPNLTFSTLTVSNMSPEDSSIYLCSVEEGGDIQYFGAGTRLSVL.

J is TRBJ1-4 and V is TRBV28; 9 nucleotides align to TRBD1. CDR1 MDHEN and CDR2 SYDVKM come from the germline V gene. The V gene end was trimmed by 9 bases and the J gene end by 7 bases; junction bases not matched to a gene: 6. This CDR3 region has 13 residues. The CDR3, as DNA: TGTGCCAGTTCGGGACAGGGAAGTGAAAAACTGTTTTTT. This codes for CASSGQGSEKLFF.

The gene calls are TRBV14 and TRBJ2-5, with D possibly TRBD1 on 7 matching bases. V was clipped by 1 base and J by 4 bases, with 16 bases between them. Per germline, CDR1 SGHDN and CDR2 FVKESK. The CDR3 loop spans 16 amino acids. CDR3 nucleotide sequence: TGTGCCAGCAGCCAAGGGCCAGGGGGGCCGGGAGAGACCCAGTACTTC. Amino acids: CASSQGPGGPGETQYF.